This T cell receptor (beta chain) is drawn from a study of radiation and T cells in renal cell carcinoma. Time point described: baseline pretreatment blood. Described treatment: 15 Gy SBRT to primary tumor, nephrectomy 4 weeks later. The patient's renal cell carcinoma had clear cell pathology. This table comes from immunoSEQ multiplex PCR, and its TCRdb copy is limited to in-frame clones, with some not included. The data contain 150,000 or so clones, 88% of them singletons. J was trimmed by 1 base and V by 4 bases; bases with no gene match: 5. CDR3 size: 15 residues. The germline gives CDR1 SNHLY, CDR2 FYNNEI.

The sequence came from a woman in her fifties or sixties with renal cell carcinoma. Sequences were derived from blood, sampled from a patient whose treatment included radiotherapy and nephrectomy. The chain uses TRBV2 and TRBJ1-1; TRBD1 matches 8 bases. CDR3 sequence (DNA): TGTGCCAGCAGTGCACAACAGGGGGAGAACACTGAAGCTTTCTTT. This gives the protein CASSAQQGENTEAFF.